This T cell receptor (beta chain) was obtained from a study of T cells in Graves' hyperthyroidism and ophthalmopathy. Diagnosis rested on symptoms, serum thyroxine and TRAb, thyroid ultrasound, and orbital computed tomography. Blood was sampled at initial diagnosis of hyperthyroidism, prior to onset of any ophthalmopathy symptoms. TCR beta CDR3 region amplification was performed from RNA transcripts. HTBI primers drove first-round RT-PCR of the TCR CDR3. TCRdb fed the multiplex PCR reads into MiXCR, producing one record per CDR3 protein. The profile shows 250,000 to 300,000 distinct CDR3 sequences, 13% to 15% of them singletons. CDR1 and CDR2 (germline): SGHTA, FQGTGA. Unmatched junction bases numbered 6, after V lost 5 bases and J lost 9 bases. The CDR3 is 12 amino acids.

The chain uses TRBV7-3 and TRBJ2-7, with TRBD1 identical over 8 bases. The source is a woman between 50 and 59 years old with Graves' hyperthyroidism that later progressed to Graves' ophthalmopathy. Sequences were obtained from blood. CDR3 residues: CASSPQGARQYF. CDR3 in DNA: TGTGCCAGCAGCCCCCAGGGGGCCAGGCAGTACTTC.